These T cell receptor beta chains were read from a single sample in a study of metastatic and nonmetastatic thyroid tumors. Using MiXCR, TCRdb reanalyzed the PCR reads. This sample has just over 20,000 clones; approximately 12% occur once, and the top ten carry 6.2%. The sample taken for sequencing was blood. Receptor source: a male donor with papillary thyroid cancer or a benign thyroid nodule (not recorded which). Some clones in this sample may be carry-over from other donors' samples. Each CDR3 is given with its conserved first and last residue. Each record gives: V gene, CDR3 protein.

>TRBV7-8
CASWDRAGGGGINEQFF
>TRBV12-3/TRBV12-4
CASSFGGPFTEAFF
>TRBV28
CASSSRDNQETQYF
>TRBV12-3/TRBV12-4
CASSPGGVNQPQHF
>TRBV11-2
CASSSTGGYEQYF
>TRBV20-1
CSARDGVGAYEQYF
>TRBV20-1
CSARDLAGGGYNEQFF
>TRBV20-1
CSARGTGDTYEQYF
>TRBV20-1
CSVRTGDQPQHF
>TRBV9
CASSPHEELFF
>TRBV11-3
CASSLGDRASEQYF
>TRBV2
CASSALGTETQYF
>TRBV29-1
CSVEMEGLVAYEQYF
>TRBV19
CASSILGSSNQPQHF
>TRBV20-1
CSASPPGTGWAEAFF
>TRBV12-3/TRBV12-4
CVSSLPGSYEQHF
>TRBV18
CASSPGQENTGELFF
>TRBV27
CASRADRGETQYF
>TRBV6-1
CASWEGLLRYEQYF
>TRBV6-6
CASSYSESPKYNSPLHF
>TRBV2
CASSEERQPTDTQYF
>TRBV11-2
CASSPTGGFSPLHF
>TRBV19
CASSISYNEQFF
>TRBV5-8
CASRPGLAAYEQYF
>TRBV7-2
CASRRGGAGETQYF
>TRBV5-4
CAIMGSGGIGYTF
>TRBV5-4
CASSPASGFYNEQFF
>TRBV20-1
CSARVIAGAGKNIQYF
>TRBV10-2
CASSELVGQAIYEQYF
>TRBV6-1
CASRRVVGGADYGYTF
>TRBV6-6
CASSYDTSGSPYEQYF
>TRBV4-2
CASSQDSGKDNEQFF
>TRBV12-3/TRBV12-4
CASRTGTELGYTF
>TRBV6-2/TRBV6-3
CASSYSESFLSYEQYF
>TRBV12-3/TRBV12-4
CASSPRRLEGNEKLFF
>TRBV6-5
CASSYSANSGKLFF
>TRBV24-1
CATSDLGGVEQFF
>TRBV11-1
CASSNWPGAENEQFF
>TRBV14
CASSQDTGTYGYTF
>TRBV6-1
CASSLRWADTEAFF
>TRBV28
CASSYLAGGPHTGELFF
>TRBV6-1
CASSPGGTVLSYEQYF
>TRBV5-1
CASRLTGGSSYEQYF
>TRBV10-3
CAISKGQGPYNEQFF
>TRBV24-1
CATSDRQGLDNQPQHF
>TRBV10-3
CAISEGGVMNTEAFF
>TRBV7-2
CASSLLRGLGYTF
>TRBV19
CASSSDRGSYNEQFF
>TRBV3-1
CASSHSRRISGANVLTF
>TRBV28
CASTSGPPYEQYF
>TRBV19
CASSRNPDGYNQPQHF
>TRBV19
CASSMGPLINTGELFF
>TRBV24-1
CATSDLGGPAGHTGELFF
>TRBV12-3/TRBV12-4
CASSRSSGNTIYF
>TRBV6-1
CASSRGSYYEQYF
>TRBV28
CASSLPGQASYEQYF
>TRBV5-1
CASSSGTLSYEQYF
>TRBV7-9
CASSPVQGLNTEAFF
>TRBV6-1
CASSQIGTGYSPLHF
>TRBV27
CASSIRDGELFF